This is a list of T cell receptor beta chains from one sample in a study of response to subunit inactivated influenza vaccine. TCRdb re-called the RT-PCR reads with MiXCR, one entry per CDR3 protein. This table has about 500,000 distinct CDR3 sequences, approximately 17% appearing once. This material consisted of CD4+ T cells sorted from PBMCs, taken less than 25 months after vaccination. Every receptor here comes from a man between 50 and 70 years old who received an inactivated influenza vaccine. Both conserved end residues are part of each CDR3. The D gene is left open where the match is weak. Clone sizes are given selectively: once, few, many, or a class where the clone is expanded.

j_gene	len	v_gene	abundance	d_gene	CDR3aa	CDR3nt
TRBJ1-5	15	TRBV5-6	-	-	CASSTWQMGNQPQHF	TGTGCCAGCAGCACTTGGCAGATGGGCAATCAGCCCCAGCATTTT
TRBJ2-6	17	TRBV3-1	-	-	CASSQLGAASGANVLTF	TGTGCCAGCAGCCAATTGGGGGCAGCCTCTGGGGCCAACGTCCTGACTTTC
TRBJ2-1	17	TRBV7-2	few	TRBD2	CASRGTLAGASYNEQFF	TGTGCCAGCAGAGGCACCCTAGCGGGGGCGTCCTACAATGAGCAGTTCTTC
TRBJ2-2	17	TRBV6-1	few	TRBD1	CASRPRAGQGAVGELFF	TGTGCCAGCAGACCACGGGCCGGACAGGGGGCGGTCGGGGAGCTGTTTTTT
TRBJ1-4	15	TRBV12-3/TRBV12-4	many	-	CASSLADTPNEKLFF	TGTGCCAGCAGTTTAGCGGACACCCCTAATGAAAAACTGTTTTTT
TRBJ2-1	15	TRBV7-2	-	TRBD2	CASSSSGLANNEQFF	TGTGCCAGCAGCTCCTCGGGACTAGCGAACAATGAGCAGTTCTTC
TRBJ2-1	13	TRBV6-1	few	-	CASSGSQEGEQFF	TGTGCCAGCAGTGGATCACAGGAGGGTGAGCAGTTCTTC
TRBJ1-1	14	TRBV5-6	many	-	CASSLRPGRTEAFF	TGTGCCAGCAGCTTGCGTCCAGGGAGGACTGAAGCTTTCTTT
TRBJ1-2	16	TRBV3-1	-	-	CASSQSLGQGNSGYTF	TGTGCCAGCAGCCAATCTCTGGGGCAGGGCAATTCGGGCTACACCTTC
TRBJ1-1	14	TRBV12-3/TRBV12-4	-	-	CASSRDEMNTEAFF	TGTGCCAGCAGTAGGGACGAAATGAACACTGAAGCTTTCTTT
TRBJ2-3	16	TRBV7-8	few	-	CASSLAQGTSTDTQYF	TGTGCCAGCAGCTTAGCTCAGGGTACTAGCACAGATACGCAGTATTTT
TRBJ2-1	13	TRBV10-3	few	-	CAIRDGTYNEQFF	TGTGCCATCAGGGACGGAACCTACAATGAGCAGTTCTTC
TRBJ2-1	17	TRBV20-1	many	TRBD2	CSARSGLAGRSYNEQFF	TGCAGTGCTAGATCTGGGCTAGCGGGAAGGTCCTACAATGAGCAGTTCTTC
TRBJ2-5	14	TRBV3-1	once	TRBD2	CASSQDSGGGTQYF	TGTGCCAGCAGCCAAGATTCGGGGGGAGGGACCCAGTACTTC
TRBJ1-1	14	TRBV6-5	-	-	CASSHPSGGTEAFF	TGTGCCAGCAGTCACCCCTCGGGTGGCACTGAAGCTTTCTTT
TRBJ2-2	16	TRBV11-2	-	-	CASSLREGAATGELFF	TGTGCCAGCAGCTTAAGGGAGGGGGCGGCCACCGGGGAGCTGTTTTTT
TRBJ2-7	12	TRBV29-1	many	TRBD1	CSVETGAREQYF	TGCAGCGTTGAGACAGGGGCGAGGGAGCAGTACTTC
TRBJ2-1	14	TRBV20-1	-	TRBD2	CSASSGTSRNEQFF	TGCAGTGCTAGCTCGGGGACTAGTAGGAATGAGCAGTTCTTC
TRBJ2-1	14	TRBV20-1	few	TRBD2	CSAPGGGSYNEQFF	TGCAGTGCTCCGGGGGGGGGTTCCTACAATGAGCAGTTCTTC
TRBJ2-1	15	TRBV12-3/TRBV12-4	-	-	CASSLGLHSYNEQFF	TGTGCCAGCAGTTTAGGGCTACACTCCTACAATGAGCAGTTCTTC
TRBJ2-3	12	TRBV6-2/TRBV6-3	-	-	CASGGSGYTQYF	TGTGCCAGCGGAGGTAGCGGCTATACGCAGTATTTT
TRBJ1-5	13	TRBV12-3/TRBV12-4	many	-	CASSYQGHQPQHF	TGTGCCAGCAGCTACCAGGGGCATCAGCCCCAGCATTTT
TRBJ1-1	13	TRBV6-4	few	-	CASSASPNTEAFF	TGTGCCAGCAGTGCTTCACCAAACACTGAAGCTTTCTTT
TRBJ2-1	15	TRBV4-3	-	TRBD2	CASSQDSGSLYEQFF	TGCGCCAGCAGCCAAGATAGCGGGAGTTTGTATGAGCAGTTCTTC
TRBJ1-1	13	TRBV28	few	TRBD1	CASITGGNTEAFF	TGTGCCAGCATTACAGGGGGGAACACTGAAGCTTTCTTT
TRBJ2-7	14	TRBV6-2/TRBV6-3	few	TRBD2	CASSYGGGTYEQYF	TGTGCCAGCAGTTACGGCGGGGGGACCTACGAGCAGTACTTC
TRBJ1-5	15	TRBV6-5	few	TRBD1	CASSTDRDWDQPQHF	TGTGCCAGCAGTACTGACAGGGACTGGGATCAGCCCCAGCATTTT
TRBJ1-6	16	TRBV4-1	few	-	CASSQDVGSHNSPLHF	TGCGCCAGCAGCCAAGATGTAGGATCCCATAATTCACCCCTCCACTTT
TRBJ1-1	14	TRBV20-1	few	TRBD1	CSAGTGGMNTEAFF	TGCAGTGCTGGGACAGGGGGCATGAACACTGAAGCTTTCTTT
TRBJ2-6	15	TRBV19	-	-	CASSIEASGANVLTF	TGTGCCAGTAGTATAGAGGCCTCTGGGGCCAACGTCCTGACTTTC
TRBJ2-5	14	TRBV5-1	few	-	CASSLGQEWETQYF	TGCGCCAGCAGCTTGGGACAGGAATGGGAGACCCAGTACTTC
TRBJ2-3	14	TRBV6-1	few	TRBD2	CASRTAAGGATQYF	TGTGCCAGCAGGACCGCAGCGGGAGGGGCTACGCAGTATTTT
TRBJ1-2	15	TRBV7-9	-	TRBD1	CASSLNRDSRAGYTF	TGTGCCAGCAGCCTCAACCGGGACAGCAGGGCTGGCTACACCTTC
TRBJ1-2	14	TRBV20-1	few	-	CSAVDRRTNYGYTF	TGCAGTGCTGTGGACAGACGAACTAACTATGGCTACACCTTC
TRBJ1-3	16	TRBV28	many	TRBD1	CASSTRTGRSGNTIYF	TGTGCCAGCAGTACCCGGACAGGGCGCTCTGGAAACACCATATATTTT
TRBJ1-2	12	TRBV25-1	-	-	CASREDGYGYTF	TGTGCCAGCAGGGAGGACGGATATGGCTACACCTTC
TRBJ2-3	13	TRBV2	-	-	CASSDRTTDTQYF	TGTGCCAGCAGTGACAGGACTACAGATACGCAGTATTTT
TRBJ1-2	14	TRBV4-1	-	-	CASSPNWGDYGYTF	TGCGCCAGCAGTCCAAATTGGGGGGATTATGGCTACACCTTC
TRBJ2-3	13	TRBV5-1	many	-	CASSLSSTDTQYF	TGTGCCAGCAGCTTGAGTAGCACAGATACGCAGTATTTT
TRBJ2-4	13	TRBV4-1	-	-	CASSQETFHIQYF	TGCGCCAGCAGCCAAGAGACTTTCCACATTCAGTACTTC
TRBJ1-1	14	TRBV19	-	-	CASTPPWGSGEAFF	TGTGCCAGTACCCCCCCGTGGGGATCGGGTGAAGCTTTCTTT
TRBJ2-3	13	TRBV12-3/TRBV12-4	-	-	CASSHVRGDTQYF	TGTGCCAGCAGTCACGTACGAGGGGATACGCAGTATTTT
TRBJ2-5	15	TRBV5-1	few	TRBD2	CASSLPSGAQETQYF	TGCGCCAGCAGCTTACCTAGCGGGGCCCAAGAGACCCAGTACTTC
TRBJ2-3	11	TRBV20-1	few	-	CSASEDRTQYF	TGCAGTGCTAGCGAGGACCGTACGCAGTATTTT
TRBJ2-1	12	TRBV20-1	-	TRBD2	CSASGTSGTQFF	TGCAGTGCGTCCGGGACTAGCGGGACGCAGTTCTTC
TRBJ2-5	16	TRBV5-5	few	-	CASSSASQGVRVTQYF	TGTGCCAGCAGCTCTGCGAGTCAGGGTGTAAGGGTGACCCAGTACTTC
TRBJ2-7	15	TRBV15	-	TRBD1	CATSRDTGVSYEQYF	TGTGCCACCAGCAGAGACACAGGGGTATCCTACGAGCAGTACTTC
TRBJ1-5	15	TRBV18	few	-	CASSPPGGSNQPQHF	TGTGCCAGCTCACCACCGGGCGGTAGCAATCAGCCCCAGCATTTT
TRBJ1-6	15	TRBV5-1	many	-	CASSLESSYNSPLHF	TGCGCCAGCAGCTTGGAGAGCTCCTATAATTCACCCCTCCACTTT
TRBJ2-7	16	TRBV6-2/TRBV6-3	-	TRBD1	CASSYLRDRASREQYF	TGTGCCAGCAGTTACCTACGGGACAGGGCATCGCGGGAGCAGTACTTC
TRBJ2-7	15	TRBV5-1	-	TRBD1	CASSPDRSGSYEQYF	TGCGCCAGCAGCCCGGACAGGTCCGGCAGCTACGAGCAGTACTTC
TRBJ2-3	12	TRBV20-1	-	-	CSVTEATDTQYF	TGCAGTGTCACGGAGGCCACAGATACGCAGTATTTT
TRBJ2-3	16	TRBV7-2	few	TRBD2	CASSSLGGGNTDTQYF	TGTGCCAGCAGCTCCCTTGGCGGGGGGAACACAGATACGCAGTATTTT
TRBJ2-5	15	TRBV6-2/TRBV6-3	few	-	CASSSLDFPGETQYF	TGTGCCAGCAGTTCTCTGGACTTCCCAGGAGAGACCCAGTACTTC
TRBJ2-3	13	TRBV4-2	few	-	CASSSPPADTQYF	TGTGCCAGCAGCTCCCCCCCCGCAGATACGCAGTATTTT
TRBJ2-1	15	TRBV7-9	many	-	CASSLGRGSYNEQFF	TGTGCCAGCAGCTTAGGGAGGGGTTCCTACAATGAGCAGTTCTTC
TRBJ1-6	15	TRBV3-1	-	-	CASSRLWGGNSPLHF	TGTGCCAGCAGCCGTTTATGGGGCGGGAATTCACCCCTCCACTTT
TRBJ2-1	16	TRBV28	-	-	CASGTLAPDRYNEQFF	TGTGCCAGCGGTACCCTGGCCCCGGACCGCTACAATGAGCAGTTCTTC
TRBJ1-2	15	TRBV29-1	few	-	CSVDRRTEGPMGYTF	TGCAGCGTCGACCGCCGGACCGAGGGTCCCATGGGCTACACCTTC